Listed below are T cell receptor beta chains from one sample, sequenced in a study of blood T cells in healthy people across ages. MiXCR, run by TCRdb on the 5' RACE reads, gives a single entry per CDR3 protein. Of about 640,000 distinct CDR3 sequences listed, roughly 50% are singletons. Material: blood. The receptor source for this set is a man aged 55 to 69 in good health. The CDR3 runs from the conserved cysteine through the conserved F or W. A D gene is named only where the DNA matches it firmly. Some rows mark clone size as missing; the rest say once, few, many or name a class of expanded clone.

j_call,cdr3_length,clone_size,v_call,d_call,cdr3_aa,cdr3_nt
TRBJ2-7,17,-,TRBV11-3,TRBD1,CASSLASGQGASYEQYF,TGTGCCAGCAGCTTAGCGTCCGGACAGGGGGCCTCCTACGAGCAGTACTTC
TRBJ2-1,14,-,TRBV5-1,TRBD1,CASRPSDRINEQFF,TGCGCCAGCAGACCCTCGGACAGGATCAATGAGCAGTTCTTC
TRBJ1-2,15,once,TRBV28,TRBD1,CASSFGQGVRYGYTF,TGTGCCAGCAGTTTCGGACAGGGGGTGAGGTATGGCTACACCTTC
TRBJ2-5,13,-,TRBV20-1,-,CSARPTGVETQYF,TGCAGTGCTAGACCGACGGGTGTTGAGACCCAGTACTTC
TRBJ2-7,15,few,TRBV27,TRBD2,CASSFNVGGIGEQYF,TGTGCCAGCAGTTTTAACGTGGGGGGGATCGGCGAGCAGTACTTC
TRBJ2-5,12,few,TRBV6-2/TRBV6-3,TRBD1,CASSRDRQTQYF,TGTGCCAGCAGTCGGGACAGACAGACCCAGTACTTC
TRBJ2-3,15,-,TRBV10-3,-,CAISEGLGNTDTQYF,TGTGCCATCAGTGAGGGCCTTGGGAACACAGATACGCAGTATTTT
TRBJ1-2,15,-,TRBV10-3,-,CAISGPDMTGNGYTF,TGTGCCATCAGTGGACCGGACATGACGGGGAATGGCTACACCTTC
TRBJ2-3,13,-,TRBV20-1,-,CSAPMVRADTQYF,TGCAGTGCCCCCATGGTCCGGGCAGATACGCAGTATTTT
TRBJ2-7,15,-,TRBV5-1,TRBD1,CASSFRDRASYEQYF,TGCGCCAGCAGCTTCCGGGACAGGGCCTCCTACGAGCAGTACTTC
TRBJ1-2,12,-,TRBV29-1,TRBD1,CSVEDQGGGYTF,TGCAGCGTTGAAGATCAGGGGGGCGGCTACACCTTC
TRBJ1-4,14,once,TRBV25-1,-,CASSEFGTGEKLFF,TGTGCCAGCAGTGAATTCGGGACGGGTGAAAAACTGTTTTTT
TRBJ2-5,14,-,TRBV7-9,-,CASSHPFNQETQYF,TGTGCCAGCAGCCACCCGTTCAACCAAGAGACCCAGTACTTC
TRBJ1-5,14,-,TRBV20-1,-,CSARAGLSNQPQHF,TGCAGTGCTAGAGCCGGGCTTAGCAATCAGCCCCAGCATTTT
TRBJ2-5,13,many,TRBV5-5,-,CASSWRLRETQYF,TGTGCCAGCAGCTGGAGGCTTCGGGAGACCCAGTACTTC
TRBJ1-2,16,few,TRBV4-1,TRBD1,CASSPLQGSANYGYTF,TGCGCCAGCAGCCCACTACAGGGGTCGGCTAACTATGGCTACACCTTC
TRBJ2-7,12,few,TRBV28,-,CASSSGGVEQYF,TGTGCCAGCAGTTCAGGAGGGGTCGAGCAGTACTTC
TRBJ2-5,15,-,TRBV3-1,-,CASSQDKGRKETQYF,TGTGCCAGCAGCCAAGATAAGGGGCGCAAGGAGACCCAGTACTTC
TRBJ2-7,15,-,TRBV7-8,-,CASSSLGLGTYEQYF,TGTGCCAGCAGCTCCCTGGGTCTCGGGACCTACGAGCAGTACTTC
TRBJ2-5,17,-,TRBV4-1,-,CASSQDSPGGGMETQYF,TGCGCCAGCAGCCAAGACTCCCCCGGGGGAGGCATGGAGACCCAGTACTTC
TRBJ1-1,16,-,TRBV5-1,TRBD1,CASSTGQGFMNTEAFF,TGCGCCAGCAGCACCGGACAGGGATTCATGAACACTGAAGCTTTCTTT
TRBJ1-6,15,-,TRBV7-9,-,CASSHRAYDNSPLHF,TGTGCCAGCAGCCACCGGGCCTACGATAATTCACCCCTCCACTTT
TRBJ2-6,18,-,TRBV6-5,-,CASSYRRHLNSGADVLTF,TGTGCCAGCAGTTACAGGAGACACCTTAACTCTGGGGCCGACGTCCTGACTTTC
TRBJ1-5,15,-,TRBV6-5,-,CASTSGQGGNQPQHF,TGTGCCAGCACCTCGGGGCAGGGTGGCAATCAGCCCCAGCATTTT
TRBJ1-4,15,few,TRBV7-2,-,CASSLLARNNEKLFF,TGTGCCAGCAGCTTATTGGCCAGGAACAATGAAAAACTGTTTTTT
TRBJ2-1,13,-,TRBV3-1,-,CASSPWDNNEQFF,TGTGCCAGCAGCCCATGGGACAACAATGAGCAGTTCTTC
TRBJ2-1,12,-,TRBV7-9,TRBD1,CASSRQGGEQFF,TGTGCCAGCAGCAGACAGGGCGGTGAGCAGTTCTTC
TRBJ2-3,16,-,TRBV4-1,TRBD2,CASSQEASGGVDTQYF,TGCGCCAGCAGCCAAGAAGCTAGCGGGGGGGTTGATACGCAGTATTTT
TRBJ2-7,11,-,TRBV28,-,CASGPFYEQYF,TGTGCCAGCGGTCCCTTCTACGAGCAGTACTTC
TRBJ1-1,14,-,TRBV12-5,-,CASGFGGVGTEAFF,TGTGCTAGTGGTTTCGGGGGCGTCGGTACTGAAGCTTTCTTT
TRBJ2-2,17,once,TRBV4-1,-,CASSQDPGGLNPGELFF,TGCGCCAGCAGCCAAGATCCTGGGGGGCTAAACCCCGGGGAGCTGTTTTTT